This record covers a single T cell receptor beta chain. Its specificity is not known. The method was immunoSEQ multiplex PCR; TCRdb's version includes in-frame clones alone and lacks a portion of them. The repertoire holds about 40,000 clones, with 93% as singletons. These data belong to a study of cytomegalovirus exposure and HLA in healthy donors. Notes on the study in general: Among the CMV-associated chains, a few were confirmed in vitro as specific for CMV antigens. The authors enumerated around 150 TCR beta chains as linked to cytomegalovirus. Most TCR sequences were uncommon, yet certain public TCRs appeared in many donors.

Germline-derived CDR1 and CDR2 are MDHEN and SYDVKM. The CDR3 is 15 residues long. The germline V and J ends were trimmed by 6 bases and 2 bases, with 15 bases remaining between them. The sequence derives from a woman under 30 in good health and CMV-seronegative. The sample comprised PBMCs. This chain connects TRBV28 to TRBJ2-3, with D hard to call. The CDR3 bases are TGTGCCAGCAGCACTTCCAGAGGAGTCACAGATACGCAGTATTTT. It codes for CASSTSRGVTDTQYF.